This TCR beta chain was sequenced during a study of Ad26.COV2.S vaccination and SARS-CoV-2 variants. Findings of the study overall: In TCR breadth and depth analyses, total T cell responses may have been underestimated.

Profiled with immunoSEQ multiplex PCR; TCRdb holds only in-frame clones, not every one. Of 400,000 to 450,000 clones listed, approximately 90% are singletons. Germline-derived CDR1 and CDR2 are SEHNR and FQNEAQ (reference sequence). This CDR3 spans 13 amino acids. V dropped 6 bases and J dropped 1; count of bases not matched to a gene: 2. Specified treatment: roughly 18 received Ad26.COV2.S at low or high dose, single or two shots; roughly 5 received placebo; per-sample allocation not given. Collection of the samples took place on day 63 after the first injection of vaccine or placebo. Aged 18-55 years, donor was enrolled in Boston around 2020. Note on this clone: Antigen unknown.

The sequence came from a person between 18 and 65 years old who received the Ad26.COV2.S COVID-19 vaccine or a placebo. This chain joins TRBV7-9 and TRBJ2-5; 7 bases are shared with TRBD1. The material was peripheral blood, obtained in a trial of Ad26.COV2.S vaccine versus placebo. CDR3 DNA: TGTGCCAGCAGAAGACAGGGCCAAGAGACCCAGTACTTC. Its protein product is CASRRQGQETQYF.